The subject of this entry is one T cell receptor beta chain. CDR1 and CDR2 (germline): SNHLY, FYNNEI. V was pared by 6 bases and J by 7 bases, with 18 bases between. The CDR3 has 15 residues. These data belong to a study of blood T cell repertoires in COVID-19. Study background: Sites in the United States, Italy and Spain provided acute and convalescent COVID-19 samples. From T cells, B-cell-depleted T cells, or PBMCs came the material, which was cDNA or gDNA.

Per the authors' pipeline: Amplification with reference gene primers provided the estimates of nucleated cell counts. Profiled with immunoSEQ multiplex PCR; TCRdb holds only in-frame clones, not every one. The DNA was the basis for D and trimming; V, J and clone size are from that table. The data show about 240,000 clones, approximately 90% seen once. The chain joins TRBV2 to TRBJ1-4, with D perhaps TRBD1 (6 bases). Sample: peripheral blood. The sequence came from a woman in her 40s who had recovered from COVID-19. The CDR3 sequence: CASSQVGARVEKLFF. Here the CDR3 DNA reads TGTGCCAGCAGCCAAGTGGGGGCGAGGGTTGAAAAACTGTTTTTT.